Following are 5 T cell receptor beta chains from one sample sequenced in a study of early T cells in non-severe SARS-CoV-2 infection. TCRdb reprocessed the 5' RACE reads via MiXCR and lists one record per CDR3 protein. The sample holds 55,000 to 80,000 distinct CDR3 sequences, 10% to 15% seen once. Sequencing input: whole blood. The receptors come from an adult who was a healthcare worker with PCR-confirmed SARS-CoV-2 infection or an uninfected control (not recorded which).

This chain uses TRBV12-3 or TRBV12-4 with TRBJ2-5; 10 bases are shared with TRBD1. This CDR3 is 14 amino acids long. V lost 6 bases, J lost 5 bases, and 6 bases stayed unmatched. CDR3 sequence (DNA): TGTGCCAGCAGGTCGACAGGGGGCGATGAGACCCAGTACTTC. Translated, it gives CASRSTGGDETQYF.

Many counts were recorded for this clonotype. V usage is TRBV7-9 and J usage is TRBJ1-5; tentative D call: TRBD1 (5 bases). Trimming took off 2 bases at V and 5 bases at J, with 7 bases between the two ends. Looked up from germline, CDR1 is SEHNR and CDR2 is FQNEAQ (reference sequence). This CDR3 contains 13 residues. This CDR3 reads CASSLLGDQPQHF. Written as DNA, the CDR3 is TGTGCCAGCAGCTTACTGGGGGATCAGCCCCAGCATTTT.

This clonotype was seen a few times. The V and J genes are TRBV7-3 and TRBJ2-2; D is unclear. Trimming removed 5 bases at V and 8 bases at J, with 9 bases between. There are 12 residues in the CDR3. The germline gives CDR1 SGHTA, CDR2 FQGTGA. The CDR3 sequence is CASSPTAGELFF. As DNA, the CDR3 is TGTGCCAGCAGCCCCACGGCTGGGGAGCTGTTTTTT.

V and J are TRBV6-5 and TRBJ1-6; D remains unclear. CDR1 is MNHEY, CDR2 SVGAGI, per germline. V dropped 2 bases and J dropped 7 bases, with 15 bases sitting between them. The CDR3 totals 16 residues. Here the CDR3 DNA reads TGTGCCAGCAGTTACCTTGATCCCGGGCCGAATTCACCCCTCCACTTT. This gives the protein CASSYLDPGPNSPLHF.

The chain is built from TRBV30 and TRBJ1-4, with TRBD1 matching over 7 bases. Trimming at V came to 5 bases and at J to 7 bases, leaving 13 bases not matched to a gene. Germline values: CDR1 GTSNPN, CDR2 SVGIG (reference sequence). CDR3 length: 15 amino acids. CDR3 sequence reads: CAWGNPGGGREKLFF. Here the CDR3 DNA reads TGTGCCTGGGGCAACCCAGGGGGAGGACGTGAAAAACTGTTTTTT. The full variable domain, with the rest looked up from reference TRBV30 and TRBJ1-4, is SQTIHQWPATLVQPVGSPLSLECTVEGTSNPNLYWYRQAAGRGLQLLFYSVGIGQISSEVPQNLSASRPQDRQFILSSKKLLLSDSGFYLCAWGNPGGGREKLFFGSGTQLSVL.